This T cell receptor (beta chain) originates from a study of CD8+ T cells in alopecia areata. Looking at the study overall: Treated patients swallowed 5 to 10 mg of oral tofacitinib twice daily.

In the case of this clone: What it binds is unknown.

The germline V and J ends were trimmed by 4 bases and 4 bases, with 17 bases remaining between them. CDR3 length equals 15 residues. Germline V CDR1 and CDR2: SGHRS, YFSETQ. TCR sequencing used cDNA made by reverse transcription of extracted RNA. The protocol was immunoSEQ multiplex PCR, while the TCRdb copy is restricted to in-frame clones and leaves out a portion. The sample shows over 120,000 clones, approximately 51% of them seen only once. Obtained from alopecia areata patients were lesional scalp punch biopsies along with peripheral blood. Study conclusions and caveats: The study also sequences resident alphabeta T cells of normal skin in scalp samples.

Here the sequenced sample was CD4+ T cells sorted from blood, taken at week 0. This sequence originates from a human donor with alopecia areata. The chain has TRBV5-1 and TRBJ2-5; D remains ambiguous. CDR3 coding DNA: TGCGCCAGCAGCCGTCGGACGGGTTCGGGAGAGACCCAGTACTTC. Translating gives CASSRRTGSGETQYF. Filled out from reference TRBV5-1 and TRBJ2-5, the complete variable domain reads KAGVTQTPRYLIKTRGQQVTLSCSPISGHRSVSWYQQTPGQGLQFLFEYFSETQRNKGNFPGRFSGRQFSNSRSEMNVSTLELGDSALYLCASSRRTGSGETQYFGPGTRLLVL.